The 20 T cell receptor beta chains listed next were all sequenced from one sample in a study of beta chain features in type 1 diabetes. Isolated RNA was reverse transcribed in full, so expressed TCRB transcripts were sequenced. This table comes from immunoSEQ multiplex PCR, and its TCRdb copy is limited to in-frame clones, with some not included. This sample yields 200,000 to 250,000 clones, of which about 11% are seen a single time; 1% to 1.5% belongs to the top ten. Sequenced material: central memory CD4+ T cells from blood. These receptors all stem from a man between 18 and 29 years old in good health.

In regard to this clone: This may arise from a read error, as a much more abundant clone is one base away. This chain uses TRBV6-5 with TRBJ2-7, with unresolved D. Trimming took off 10 bases at V and 0 bases at J, with 10 bases between the two ends. The CDR3 contains 12 residues. Germline loops: CDR1 MNHEY, CDR2 SVGAGI. CDR3 nucleotides: TGTGCCATCAGCCCGAGCTCCTACGAGCAGTACTTC. It is translated as CAISPSSYEQYF.

The chain employs TRBV7-2 and TRBJ2-1; TRBD2 matches 8 bases. Trimming at V came to 4 bases and at J to 7 bases, leaving 12 bases not matched to a gene. CDR3 size: 16 residues. Germline V CDR1 and CDR2: SGHTA, FQGNSA. CDR3 in DNA: TGTGCCAGCAGCTCAGCCCGGGCTAGCGGGTGGAATGAGCAGTTCTTC. Its protein is CASSSARASGWNEQFF.

This clone has a handful of counts. This chain joins TRBV7-7 and TRBJ2-1, with D perhaps TRBD2 (6 bases). V shed 2 bases and J shed 9 bases, with 14 bases lying between them. This CDR3 contains 14 residues. The germline V gene has CDR1 SSHAT and CDR2 FNYEAQ (reference sequence). CDR3 nucleotide sequence: TGTGCCAGCAGCTTACAGATAGCGGATAGTGAGCAGTTCTTC. Its translation: CASSLQIADSEQFF. Full variable domain (remainder filled in from reference TRBV7-7 and TRBJ2-1): GAGVSQSPRYKVTKRGQDVTLRCDPISSHATLYWYQQALGQGPEFLTYFNYEAQPDKSGLPSDRFSAERPEGSISTLTIQRTEQRDSAMYRCASSLQIADSEQFFGPGTRLTVL.

The V and J genes are TRBV19 and TRBJ2-3; perhaps TRBD2 as D (5 bases). The CDR3 runs 15 residues. CDR1 and CDR2 (germline): LNHDA, SQIVND (reference sequence). V shed 4 bases and J shed 2 bases, with 13 bases lying between them. CDR3 loop: CASSTGVVFTDTQYF. In DNA, the CDR3 is TGTGCCAGTAGTACCGGGGTGGTGTTCACAGATACGCAGTATTTT.

In its sample, this clone was seen a few times. The J gene is TRBJ2-7, the V gene TRBV4-1, with D possibly being TRBD1 (6 bases). V dropped 4 bases and J dropped 3 bases, with 16 bases sitting between them. The CDR3 spans 15 residues. Germline-derived CDR1 and CDR2 are MGHRA and YSYEKL. CDR3 DNA sequence: TGCGCCAGCAGCCGGCCCGAGACAGGCATCTACGAGCAGTACTTC. Encoded protein: CASSRPETGIYEQYF.

A few counts support this clone. A read error likely explains this, since a far larger clone differs by one base. The gene calls are TRBV11-2 and TRBJ2-3; D ambiguous. CDR3 length equals 11 residues. Germline V gives CDR1 SGHAT, CDR2 FQNNGV. Trimming took 5 bases from V and 5 from J, leaving 5 bases between them. The DNA of the CDR3 is TGTGCCAGCAGCCCCAAAGATACGCAGTATTTT. Protein sequence: CASSPKDTQYF.

The chain carries TRBV28 and TRBJ2-7; 11 positions match TRBD2. The V gene's germline CDR1 is MDHEN and CDR2 SYDVKM. V lost 6 bases and J lost 2; bases outside the gene matches: 3. The CDR3 runs to 14 residues. In DNA form, the CDR3 reads TGTGCCAGCAGCACTAGCGGGAGAACCTACGAGCAGTACTTC. Encoded protein: CASSTSGRTYEQYF.

This clone turned up a few times. The V gene is TRBV6-5, the J gene TRBJ2-7, with 9 bases that match TRBD2. The CDR3 contains 14 residues. The V gene end was trimmed by 7 bases and the J gene end by 3 bases; junction bases not matched to a gene: 7. The germline V gene encodes CDR1 MNHEY and CDR2 SVGAGI. DNA of the CDR3: TGTGCCAGCAAACGGAGCGGGAGGCTCTACGAGCAGTACTTC. Translating it yields CASKRSGRLYEQYF.

This clone was recorded a few times. V gene TRBV7-8 combines with J gene TRBJ1-2, with D maybe TRBD1 (5 bases). V shed 8 bases and J shed 6 bases, with 16 bases lying between them. The CDR3 sequence is 13 residues long. In germline, CDR1 is SGHVS, CDR2 FQNEAQ. The CDR3: CASGAGRGNGYTF. CDR3 in DNA: TGTGCCAGCGGGGCGGGACGGGGGAATGGCTACACCTTC.

This clone came up a few times. The V call is TRBV5-1, the J call TRBJ2-6, with 8 bases that match TRBD1. V gave up 4 bases and J gave up 0 bases; unmatched junction bases: 6. The germline CDR1 and CDR2 sequences are SGHRS and YFSETQ. The CDR3 is 17 amino acids. In nucleotides, the CDR3 is TGCGCCAGCAGCGCGCCGGGACAGGACTCTGGGGCCAACGTCCTGACTTTC. Protein: CASSAPGQDSGANVLTF. The variable domain in full, completed from reference TRBV5-1 and TRBJ2-6, reads KAGVTQTPRYLIKTRGQQVTLSCSPISGHRSVSWYQQTPGQGLQFLFEYFSETQRNKGNFPGRFSGRQFSNSRSEMNVSTLELGDSALYLCASSAPGQDSGANVLTFGAGSRLTVL.

This clone was seen a few times. The chain is built from TRBV9 and TRBJ2-3, with D possibly matching TRBD2 (5 bases). Deletions cut 3 bases from V and 0 bases from J, with 17 bases between. CDR1 and CDR2 (germline): SGDLS, YYNGEE. The CDR3 extends over 17 amino acids. The CDR3 here is CASSAAKTTASTDTQYF. The DNA for the CDR3 is TGTGCCAGCAGCGCAGCGAAGACTACAGCTAGCACAGATACGCAGTATTTT. The variable domain in full, with the rest retrieved from reference TRBV9 and TRBJ2-3, is DSGVTQTPKHLITATGQRVTLRCSPRSGDLSVYWYQQSLDQGLQFLIQYYNGEERAKGNILERFSAQQFPDLHSELNLSSLELGDSALYFCASSAAKTTASTDTQYFGPGTRLTVL.

The chain links TRBV21-1 to TRBJ2-1; the table assigns TRBD2, which was not confirmed against the DNA. TRBV21-1 is marked as a pseudogene. The length of the CDR3 is 18 residues. CDR3 in DNA: TGTGCCAGCAGCCAAAACCCCCATACTAGCGGGAGTAAAGATGAGCAGTTCTTC. It is translated as CASSQNPHTSGSKDEQFF.

This clone was counted at least ten times. The same CDR3 is also encoded by other DNA sequences in this sample. The genes are TRBV18 and TRBJ2-5; a weak D match, TRBD1 (5 bases). The CDR3 totals 14 residues. Germline CDR1 is KGHSH and CDR2 is LQKENI. V gave up 1 base and J gave up 1 base, with 7 bases separating them. Here the CDR3 reads CASSPRTRQETQYF. CDR3 bases: TGTGCCAGCTCACCACGGACACGCCAAGAGACCCAGTACTTC.

The gene calls are TRBV28 and TRBJ2-3; D gene uncertain. In germline, CDR1 is MDHEN, CDR2 SYDVKM. V lost 2 bases to trimming and J lost 8 bases, with 14 bases between them. This CDR3 has 14 amino acids. CDR3 sequence (DNA): TGTGCCAGCAGTTTAGGCGGAGAGGATCGTACGCAGTATTTT. Translating gives CASSLGGEDRTQYF.

This chain joins TRBV7-9 and TRBJ2-1, with 8 bases identical to TRBD2. This CDR3 has 13 amino acids. V lost 1 base to trimming and J lost 11 bases; unmatched junction nucleotides: 4. Per the germline V gene, CDR1 is SEHNR and CDR2 is FQNEAQ (reference sequence). In nucleotides, the CDR3 is TGTGCCAGCAGCTTAGAACAGCGGGAGCAGCAGTTCTTC. Its translation is CASSLEQREQQFF.

This clone occurred a few times. The chain is built from TRBV28 and TRBJ2-1; 8 positions match TRBD2. The trim removed 3 bases at V and 9 bases at J, leaving 13 bases unmatched. The CDR3 is 16 residues long. Germline V lookup: CDR1 MDHEN, CDR2 SYDVKM. The CDR3 region is CASSFQEREGRGEQFF. CDR3 DNA sequence: TGTGCCAGCAGTTTTCAGGAACGGGAGGGCCGGGGTGAGCAGTTCTTC.

The J gene is TRBJ1-2, the V gene TRBV10-3; no firm D call. Germline CDR1 and CDR2: ENHRY and SYGVKD. With 6 bases removed from V and 6 bases from J, the gap between germline ends came to 14 bases. CDR3 length: 13 amino acids. CDR3 region: CAIRAPGAHGYTF. In DNA, the CDR3 is TGTGCCATCAGAGCCCCAGGAGCTCATGGCTACACCTTC.

V gene TRBV2 combines with J gene TRBJ2-1; 7 nucleotides match TRBD1. With V trimmed by 4 bases and J by 8 bases, 14 bases remained unmatched. CDR1 and CDR2 from the germline V gene are SNHLY and FYNNEI. This CDR3 has 16 residues. CDR3 in amino acids: CASSVTGDRDDDEQFF. Here the CDR3 DNA reads TGTGCCAGCAGTGTAACGGGCGACAGGGATGACGATGAGCAGTTCTTC. The variable domain in full, completed from reference TRBV2 and TRBJ2-1, reads EPEVTQTPSHQVTQMGQEVILRCVPISNHLYFYWYRQILGQKVEFLVSFYNNEISEKSEIFDDQFSVERPDGSNFTLKIRSTKLEDSAMYFCASSVTGDRDDDEQFFGPGTRLTVL.

Points on this clone: Germline is not matched at one junction end, which may reflect a read error. The CDR3 spells CSVESAGTSF. The DNA for the CDR3 is TGCAGCGTTGAATCCGCGGGGACATCGTTC. The rearrangement uses TRBV29-1 and TRBJ1-2; perhaps TRBD1 as D (6 bases). In germline, CDR1 is SQVTM, CDR2 ANQGSEA. CDR3 length equals 10 residues.

In its sample, this clone was seen a few times. This chain links TRBV20-1 with TRBJ1-2, with a weak D call TRBD1 (6 bases). The CDR3 is 11 amino acids. V was clipped by 5 bases and J by 7 bases, with 11 bases between them. Germline V gene lookup returns CDR1 DFQATT and CDR2 SNEGSKA (reference sequence). In DNA form, the CDR3 reads TGCAGTGCTGACCTCAGGGGTGGCTACACCTTC. Translated, it gives CSADLRGGYTF.